The rows below give T cell receptor beta chains drawn from one sample of a study of human T cells and chemical hapten exposure. TCRdb reprocessed the RACE reads via MiXCR and lists one record per CDR3 protein. The data show approximately 40,000 distinct CDR3 sequences, with 3.3% seen just once and 6.7% held by the top ten. The material was whole blood, obtained in connection with sensitization to the hapten diphenylcyclopropenone (DPC). Receptors were obtained from a man aged 35-49 years with alopecia areata. Some clones in this sample may be carry-over from other donors' samples. Both conserved end residues are part of each CDR3. A D gene is named only where the DNA matches it firmly. Expanded clones are given a class, and other clones once, few, many or no size at all.

TRBV14,TRBJ2-1,many,TRBD1,TGTGCCAGCAGCCAAGATGGGACAGGAATCAATGAGCAGTTCTTC,CASSQDGTGINEQFF
TRBV12-3/TRBV12-4,TRBJ2-7,few,-,TGTGCCAGCAGGGGGGGTTATGGAGACAGCCACTACGAGCAGTACTTC,CASRGGYGDSHYEQYF
TRBV24-1,TRBJ2-1,many,TRBD2,TGTGCCACCAGTGGAGGCCGGACTAGCGGAGCCCACAATGAGCAGTTCTTC,CATSGGRTSGAHNEQFF
TRBV20-1,TRBJ1-2,few,-,TGCAGTGCTAGAACTACGGGAGGCTATGGCTACACCTTC,CSARTTGGYGYTF
TRBV7-2,TRBJ2-3,many,TRBD2,TGTGCCAGCAGCTTAGGATCCGGGAGGGCCACAGATACGCAGTATTTT,CASSLGSGRATDTQYF
TRBV28,TRBJ2-1,many,-,TGTGCCAGCAGTTTTGCGGATAGCTACAATGAGCAGTTCTTC,CASSFADSYNEQFF
TRBV7-8,TRBJ1-3,many,-,TGTGCCAGCAGCCCCCGACAGACGAGCTCTGGAAACACCATATATTTT,CASSPRQTSSGNTIYF
TRBV25-1,TRBJ2-5,few,-,TGTGCCAGCAGTGACGTCTCCGGTCAGACCCAGTACTTC,CASSDVSGQTQYF
TRBV5-4,TRBJ2-1,few,TRBD2,TGTGCCAGCAGCGTTGGGATACCTAGCGGAGTAGATGAGCAGTTCTTC,CASSVGIPSGVDEQFF
TRBV29-1,TRBJ2-7,many,-,TGCAGCGTTGAAGATCGGCCGGGGGGCTCCTCTCGCTACGAGCAGTACTTC,CSVEDRPGGSSRYEQYF
TRBV28,TRBJ2-1,many,-,TGTGCCAGCTTGGGGGGGCGGGAGTTCTACAATGAGCAGTTCTTC,CASLGGREFYNEQFF
TRBV28,TRBJ1-2,many,TRBD1,TGTGCCAGCAGTTCCGGGACAGGGACAATCTATGGCTACACCTTC,CASSSGTGTIYGYTF
TRBV3-1,TRBJ2-2,many,-,TGTGCCAGCAGCCAAGAAAGTATACCCGGGGAGCTGTTTTTT,CASSQESIPGELFF
TRBV2,TRBJ1-6,many,TRBD1,TGTGCCAGGAAGGGACAGGGGAATTCACCCCTCCACTTT,CARKGQGNSPLHF
TRBV18,TRBJ1-6,few,-,TGTGCCAGCTCACCAGGGTTCGAATCACCCCTCCACTTT,CASSPGFESPLHF
TRBV9,TRBJ2-1,many,TRBD2,TGTGCCAGCCGCCACTGGCTAGCGGGAGTGTACAATGAGCAGTTCTTC,CASRHWLAGVYNEQFF
TRBV20-1,TRBJ2-1,many,TRBD2,TGCAGTGCTAGACCTCAGACTAGCGGGAGGGCCCAGTTCTTC,CSARPQTSGRAQFF
TRBV12-3/TRBV12-4,TRBJ1-1,many,-,TGTGCCAGCAGCACAGGGTCGAACACTGAAGCTTTCTTT,CASSTGSNTEAFF
TRBV14,TRBJ2-5,many,TRBD1,TGTGCCAGCAGCCAAGGACAGGGATTCGAGACCCAGTACTTC,CASSQGQGFETQYF
TRBV12-3/TRBV12-4,TRBJ2-3,many,-,TGTGCCAGCAGTTTTTTACAGGGCATATTCACAGATACGCAGTATTTT,CASSFLQGIFTDTQYF
TRBV9,TRBJ2-3,many,TRBD1,TGTGCCAGCAGCGGACAGGGAACGGCAGATACGCAGTATTTT,CASSGQGTADTQYF
TRBV28,TRBJ1-5,many,TRBD1,TGTGCCAGCACGACAGGGGGCAGGGCCCAGCATTTT,CASTTGGRAQHF
TRBV6-2/TRBV6-3,TRBJ2-2,many,-,TGTGCCAGCAGATTCGTGGGGAACACCGGGGAGCTGTTTTTT,CASRFVGNTGELFF
TRBV20-1,TRBJ1-6,-,-,TGCAGTGCCTCCGGGGGGGGGTCGAATAATTCACCCCTCCACTTT,CSASGGGSNNSPLHF
TRBV4-3,TRBJ2-7,many,TRBD2,TGCGCCAGCAGCCAAGCTGGGCGGGGGGAGCAGTACTTC,CASSQAGRGEQYF
TRBV6-6,TRBJ1-2,many,-,TGTGCCAGCAGTTACTCGAAAGGGGGGGATGGCTACACCTTC,CASSYSKGGDGYTF
TRBV29-1,TRBJ2-3,few,TRBD2,TGCAGCGTTGTAGGGTTGACTAGCGGGATAAAGGGGGATACGCAGTATTTT,CSVVGLTSGIKGDTQYF
TRBV7-2,TRBJ2-3,many,TRBD1,TGTGCCAGCAGCCTGGGACAGGAAAGCACAGATACGCAGTATTTT,CASSLGQESTDTQYF
TRBV5-1,TRBJ2-7,many,-,TGCGCCAGCAGCCCCGGACATGGGGAACTCGACGAGCAGTACTTC,CASSPGHGELDEQYF
TRBV27,TRBJ2-7,many,TRBD2,TGTGCCAGCAGTTTACTAAACGGGAGGGGGGCCGAGCAGTACTTC,CASSLLNGRGAEQYF
TRBV4-3,TRBJ2-5,many,-,TGCGCCAGCAGCCCCCCCGACAGCCAAGAGACCCAGTACTTC,CASSPPDSQETQYF
TRBV5-6,TRBJ2-4,many,-,TGTGCCAGCAGCTTGGACAGAGAAAACATTCAGTACTTC,CASSLDRENIQYF
TRBV7-4,TRBJ2-7,many,-,TGTGCCAGCAGCCCACCCTTATGGCCGACTACCTACGAGCAGTACTTC,CASSPPLWPTTYEQYF
TRBV6-1,TRBJ2-6,many,-,TGTGCCAGCAGTGATTTGACAGTGCCGAGCTCTGGGGCCAACGTCCTGACTTTC,CASSDLTVPSSGANVLTF
TRBV7-9,TRBJ2-7,many,-,TGTGCCAGCAGCCCAATGACTAGTTACTACGAGCAGTACTTC,CASSPMTSYYEQYF
TRBV12-3/TRBV12-4,TRBJ1-2,many,-,TGTGCCAGCAGTTTAGGGGGGGTCGGGGGGAACAGGAGAGCCTATGGCTACACCTTC,CASSLGGVGGNRRAYGYTF
TRBV10-3,TRBJ2-1,many,TRBD2,TGTGCCATCAGCGGGACTAGCGGGAGCCTCAGTCACAATGAGCAGTTCTTC,CAISGTSGSLSHNEQFF
TRBV4-1,TRBJ1-2,few,-,TGCGCCAGCAGCCAAGGGCAGGCGATTAACTATGGCTACACCTTC,CASSQGQAINYGYTF
TRBV7-9,TRBJ2-2,many,-,TGTGCCAGCAGCTTATTGTCCTCCACCGGGGAGCTGTTTTTT,CASSLLSSTGELFF
TRBV5-1,TRBJ2-5,many,-,TGCGCCAGCAGCGAGGGGCAGCAAGAGACCCAGTACTTC,CASSEGQQETQYF
TRBV28,TRBJ1-5,many,-,TGTGCCAGCAGTGACGGGGGAGTCAATCAGCCCCAGCATTTT,CASSDGGVNQPQHF
TRBV19,TRBJ1-2,many,TRBD1,TGTGCCAGTAGGACCGGGACAGGAATCTATGGCTACACCTTC,CASRTGTGIYGYTF
TRBV20-1,TRBJ2-7,many,TRBD1,TGCAGTGCTAGGCACGGGACAGGGGGTTACGAGCAGTACTTC,CSARHGTGGYEQYF
TRBV4-3,TRBJ1-1,many,-,TGCGCCAGCAGCCAAGATCGGGATGGCGGGAACACTGAAGCTTTCTTT,CASSQDRDGGNTEAFF
TRBV7-3,TRBJ1-6,many,-,TGTGCCAGCAGCTTATCTGGGAGCTCCTATAATTCACCCCTCCACTTT,CASSLSGSSYNSPLHF
TRBV6-4,TRBJ2-3,many,TRBD1,TGTGCCAGCAGCCCCCAACAGGGGGCGAAGACAGATACGCAGTATTTT,CASSPQQGAKTDTQYF
TRBV3-1,TRBJ1-5,many,-,TGTGCCAGCAGCCCCAGGGGATGGCAGCCCCAGCATTTT,CASSPRGWQPQHF
TRBV11-2,TRBJ1-1,many,TRBD1,TGTGCCAGCAGCCCCCAGACAGGGGCCATGAACACTGAAGCTTTCTTT,CASSPQTGAMNTEAFF
TRBV20-1,TRBJ2-6,many,TRBD2,TGCAGTGCTAGACGAAGCGGGAGCCCAGGTTCCGGCTCTGGGGCCAACGTCCTGACTTTC,CSARRSGSPGSGSGANVLTF
TRBV5-4,TRBJ2-7,few,-,TGTGCCAGCAGCTTGGAAACAGGGTATTATGGTGAGCAGTACTTC,CASSLETGYYGEQYF
TRBV6-2/TRBV6-3,TRBJ2-3,many,-,TGTGCCAGCAGTTTTGATGCAGATACGCAGTATTTT,CASSFDADTQYF
TRBV19,TRBJ2-7,few,TRBD2,TGTGCCAGTAGTATGGGACTATTCTACGAGCAGTACTTC,CASSMGLFYEQYF
TRBV12-3/TRBV12-4,TRBJ1-1,medium-sized,-,TGTGCCAGCAGTTTTCTGGGGGGTGAAGCTTTCTTT,CASSFLGGEAFF
TRBV12-3/TRBV12-4,TRBJ2-3,many,-,TGTGCCAGCAGTTTTTTAGGAGATACGCAGTATTTT,CASSFLGDTQYF
TRBV18,TRBJ2-3,many,-,TGTGCCAGCTCACCATTTAGCAGCACAGATACGCAGTATTTT,CASSPFSSTDTQYF
TRBV29-1,TRBJ2-1,many,TRBD1,TGCAGCGTTGAAGACCCGGACAGGGGAATTTCCTACAATGAGCAGTTCTTC,CSVEDPDRGISYNEQFF
TRBV4-1,TRBJ1-1,-,-,TGCGCCAGCAGCCACCATTCCGGGACAGAAGCTTTCTTT,CASSHHSGTEAFF
TRBV6-2/TRBV6-3,TRBJ2-1,many,TRBD2,TGTGCCAGCAGCGGAAGCGGGAAGGGGAATGAGCAGTTCTTC,CASSGSGKGNEQFF
TRBV12-3/TRBV12-4,TRBJ2-7,many,-,TGTGCCAGCAGTGATAACCCTCAGGGGTCATCCTACGAGCAGTACTTC,CASSDNPQGSSYEQYF
TRBV7-3,TRBJ2-2,-,TRBD2,TGTGCCAGCAGCTCAGGACTAGCGGGAACCGGGGAGCTGTTTTTT,CASSSGLAGTGELFF